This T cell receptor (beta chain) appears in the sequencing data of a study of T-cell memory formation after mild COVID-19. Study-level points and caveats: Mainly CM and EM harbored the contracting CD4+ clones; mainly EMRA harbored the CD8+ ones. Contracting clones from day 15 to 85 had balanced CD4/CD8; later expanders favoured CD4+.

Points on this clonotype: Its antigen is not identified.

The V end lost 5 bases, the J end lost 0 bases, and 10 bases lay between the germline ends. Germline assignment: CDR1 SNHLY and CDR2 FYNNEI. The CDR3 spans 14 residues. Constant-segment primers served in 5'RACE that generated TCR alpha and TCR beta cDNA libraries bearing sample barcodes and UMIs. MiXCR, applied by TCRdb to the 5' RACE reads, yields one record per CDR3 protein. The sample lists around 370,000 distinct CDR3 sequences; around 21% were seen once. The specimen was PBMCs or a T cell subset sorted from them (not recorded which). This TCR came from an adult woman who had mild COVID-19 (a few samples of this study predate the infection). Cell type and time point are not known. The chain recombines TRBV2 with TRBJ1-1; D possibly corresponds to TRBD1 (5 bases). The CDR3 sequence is CASSWDGLNTEAFF. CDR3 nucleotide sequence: TGTGCCAGCAGTTGGGACGGTTTGAACACTGAAGCTTTCTTT.